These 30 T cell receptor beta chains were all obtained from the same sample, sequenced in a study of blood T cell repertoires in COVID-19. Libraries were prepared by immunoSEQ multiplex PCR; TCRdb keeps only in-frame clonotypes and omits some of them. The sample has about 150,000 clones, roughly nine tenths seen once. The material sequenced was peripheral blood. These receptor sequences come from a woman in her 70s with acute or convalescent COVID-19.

The CDR3 loop reads CASSNDRRPLHF. CDR3 nucleotide sequence: TGTGCCAGCAGTAATGACAGGCGCCCCCTCCACTTT. The chain carries TRBV6-5 and TRBJ1-6, with D possibly matching TRBD1 (6 bases). Per germline, CDR1 MNHEY and CDR2 SVGAGI. Trimming pared 5 bases from V and 13 bases from J, leaving 12 bases between. There are 12 residues in the CDR3.

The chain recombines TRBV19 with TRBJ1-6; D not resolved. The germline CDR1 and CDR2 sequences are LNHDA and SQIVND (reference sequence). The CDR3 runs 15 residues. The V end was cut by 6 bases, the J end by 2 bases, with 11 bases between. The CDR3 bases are TGTGCCAGTAGGAGCGGTGGGACCTATAATTCACCCCTCCACTTT. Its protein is CASRSGGTYNSPLHF.

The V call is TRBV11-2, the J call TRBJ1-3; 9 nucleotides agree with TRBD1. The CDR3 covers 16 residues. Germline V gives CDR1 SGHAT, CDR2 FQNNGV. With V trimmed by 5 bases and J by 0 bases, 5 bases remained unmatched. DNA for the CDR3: TGTGCCAGCAGCCCCCGACAGGGGGGCTCTGGAAACACCATATATTTT. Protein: CASSPRQGGSGNTIYF. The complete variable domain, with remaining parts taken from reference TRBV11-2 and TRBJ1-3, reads EAGVAQSPRYKIIEKRQSVAFWCNPISGHATLYWYQQILGQGPKLLIQFQNNGVVDDSQLPKDRFSAERLKGVDSTLKIQPAKLEDSAVYLCASSPRQGGSGNTIYFGEGSWLTVV.

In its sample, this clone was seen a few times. CDR3 region: CASSLGIGDNEKLFF. The CDR3 region has the DNA TGCGCCAGCAGCTTGGGAATAGGGGATAATGAAAAACTGTTTTTT. The gene calls are TRBV5-1 and TRBJ1-4; TRBD1 might be the D (5 bases). From germline, CDR1 is SGHRS and CDR2 YFSETQ. CDR3 size: 15 residues. Trimming cost V 0 bases and J 4 bases, with 10 bases left between them.

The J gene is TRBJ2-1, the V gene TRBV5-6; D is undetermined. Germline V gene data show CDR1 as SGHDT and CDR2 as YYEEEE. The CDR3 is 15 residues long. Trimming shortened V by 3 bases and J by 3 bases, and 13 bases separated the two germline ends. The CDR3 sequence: CASSSRVRHYNEQFF. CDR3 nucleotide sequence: TGTGCCAGCAGCTCCCGGGTAAGGCACTACAATGAGCAGTTCTTC.

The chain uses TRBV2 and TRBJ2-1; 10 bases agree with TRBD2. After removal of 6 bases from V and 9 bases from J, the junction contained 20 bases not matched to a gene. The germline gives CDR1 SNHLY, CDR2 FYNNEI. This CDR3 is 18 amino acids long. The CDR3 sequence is CASRSGPNSSGGQPEQFF. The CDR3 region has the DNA TGTGCCAGCAGGTCAGGCCCCAACTCTAGCGGGGGTCAACCTGAGCAGTTCTTC.

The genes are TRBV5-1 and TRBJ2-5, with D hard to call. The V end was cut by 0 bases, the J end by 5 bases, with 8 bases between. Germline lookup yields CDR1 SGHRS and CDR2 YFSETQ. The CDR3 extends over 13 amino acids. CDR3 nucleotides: TGCGCCAGCAGCTTGGCGGTCGTTGAGACCCAGTACTTC. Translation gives CASSLAVVETQYF. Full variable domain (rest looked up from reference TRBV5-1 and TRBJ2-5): KAGVTQTPRYLIKTRGQQVTLSCSPISGHRSVSWYQQTPGQGLQFLFEYFSETQRNKGNFPGRFSGRQFSNSRSEMNVSTLELGDSALYLCASSLAVVETQYFGPGTRLLVL.

The CDR3 region is CASSQDTRGYGYTF. CDR3 in DNA: TGTGCCAGCAGCCAAGATACCAGGGGGTATGGCTACACCTTC. The chain couples TRBV3-1 (or the pseudogene TRBV3-2) to TRBJ1-2; 7 nucleotides agree with TRBD1. J was trimmed by 5 bases and V by 0 bases; bases with no gene match: 3. Per the germline V gene, CDR1 is LGHDT and CDR2 is YNNKEL (reference sequence). The CDR3 contains 14 residues.

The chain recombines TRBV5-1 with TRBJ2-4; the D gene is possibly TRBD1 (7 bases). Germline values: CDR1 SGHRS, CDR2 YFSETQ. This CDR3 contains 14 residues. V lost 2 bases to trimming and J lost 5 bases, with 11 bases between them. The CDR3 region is CASSFAGQQNIQYF. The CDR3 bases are TGCGCCAGCAGCTTTGCGGGACAGCAAAACATTCAGTACTTC.

CDR3 nucleotides: TGTGCCAGCAGCCCGGGACTCCTACGTCCAGATACGCAGTATTTT. Protein product: CASSPGLLRPDTQYF. The genes are TRBV6-2 or TRBV6-3 and TRBJ2-3; tentative D call: TRBD2 (6 bases). The V and J ends lost 6 bases and 4 bases respectively, with 17 bases between them. The germline CDR1 and CDR2 sequences are MNHEY and SVGEGT. This CDR3 spans 15 amino acids.

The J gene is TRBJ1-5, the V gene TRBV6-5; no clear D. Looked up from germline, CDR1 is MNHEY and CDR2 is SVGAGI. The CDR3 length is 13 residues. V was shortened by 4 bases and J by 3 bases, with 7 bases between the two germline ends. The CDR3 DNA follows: TGTGCCAGCAGTTCCGTGTTCAATCAGCCCCAGCATTTT. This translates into CASSSVFNQPQHF.

This CDR3 is CASSLAGLSSYNEQFF. CDR3 DNA: TGTGCCAGCAGCCTAGCGGGGCTAAGCTCCTACAATGAGCAGTTCTTC. The chain carries TRBV27 and TRBJ2-1; 9 bases agree with TRBD2. The CDR3 spans 16 residues. J gave up 0 bases and V 6 bases, and 6 bases lay outside the gene matches. Germline V gene lookup returns CDR1 MNHEY and CDR2 SMNVEV (reference sequence).

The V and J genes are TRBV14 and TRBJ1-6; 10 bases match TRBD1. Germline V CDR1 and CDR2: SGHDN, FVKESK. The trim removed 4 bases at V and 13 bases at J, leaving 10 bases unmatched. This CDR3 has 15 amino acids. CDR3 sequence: CASSLHRDRGSPLHF. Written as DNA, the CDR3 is TGTGCCAGCAGCCTACACCGGGACAGGGGATCGCCCCTCCACTTT.

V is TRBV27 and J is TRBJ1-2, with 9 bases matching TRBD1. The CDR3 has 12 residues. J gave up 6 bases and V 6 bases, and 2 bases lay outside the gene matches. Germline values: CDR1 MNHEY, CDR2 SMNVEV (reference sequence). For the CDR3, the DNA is TGTGCCAGCAGAACAGGGGGCCATGGCTACACCTTC. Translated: CASRTGGHGYTF.

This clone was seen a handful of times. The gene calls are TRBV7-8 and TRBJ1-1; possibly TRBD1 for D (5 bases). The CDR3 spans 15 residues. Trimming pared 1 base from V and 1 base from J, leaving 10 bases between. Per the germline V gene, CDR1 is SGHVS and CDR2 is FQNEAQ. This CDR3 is CASSLVTDPNTEAFF. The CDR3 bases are TGTGCCAGCAGCTTAGTGACAGACCCGAACACTGAAGCTTTCTTT.

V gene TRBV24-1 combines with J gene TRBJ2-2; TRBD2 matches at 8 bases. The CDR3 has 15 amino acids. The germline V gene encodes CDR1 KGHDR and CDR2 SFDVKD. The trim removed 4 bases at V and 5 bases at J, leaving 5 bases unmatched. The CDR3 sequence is CATSDAGGLTGELFF. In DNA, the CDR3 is TGTGCCACCAGTGACGCGGGGGGCTTGACCGGGGAGCTGTTTTTT.

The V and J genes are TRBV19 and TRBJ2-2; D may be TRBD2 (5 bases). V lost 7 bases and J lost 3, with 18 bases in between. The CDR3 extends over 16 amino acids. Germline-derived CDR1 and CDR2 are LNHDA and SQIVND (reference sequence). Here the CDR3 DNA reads TGTGCCAGTATTTCGTTAGACCGACTATACACCGGGGAGCTGTTTTTT. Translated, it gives CASISLDRLYTGELFF.

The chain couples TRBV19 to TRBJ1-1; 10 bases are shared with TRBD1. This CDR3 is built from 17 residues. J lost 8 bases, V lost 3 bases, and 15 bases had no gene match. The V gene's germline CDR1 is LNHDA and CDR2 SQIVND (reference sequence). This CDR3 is CASSIPSGQGGNIEAFF. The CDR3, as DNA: TGTGCCAGTAGTATTCCCTCCGGACAGGGGGGGAACATCGAAGCTTTCTTT.

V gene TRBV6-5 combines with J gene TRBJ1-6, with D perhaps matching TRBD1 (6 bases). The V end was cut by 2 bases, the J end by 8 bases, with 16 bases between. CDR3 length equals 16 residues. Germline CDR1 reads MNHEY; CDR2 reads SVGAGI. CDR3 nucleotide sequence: TGTGCCAGCAGTTACACCCGGGGGGCGGTGGATTCACCCCTCCACTTT. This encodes CASSYTRGAVDSPLHF.

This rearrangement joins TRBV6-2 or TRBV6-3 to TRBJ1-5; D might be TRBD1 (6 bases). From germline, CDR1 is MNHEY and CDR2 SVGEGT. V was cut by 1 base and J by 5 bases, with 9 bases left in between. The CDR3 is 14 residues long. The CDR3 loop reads CASSYLGADQPQHF. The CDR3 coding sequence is TGTGCCAGCAGTTACTTGGGGGCGGATCAGCCCCAGCATTTT.

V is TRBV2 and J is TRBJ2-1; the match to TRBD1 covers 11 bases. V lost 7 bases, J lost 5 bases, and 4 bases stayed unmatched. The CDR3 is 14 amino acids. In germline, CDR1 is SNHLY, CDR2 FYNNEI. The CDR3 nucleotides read TGTGCCAGCAAGCGGGACAGGGGGGACAATGAGCAGTTCTTC. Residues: CASKRDRGDNEQFF.

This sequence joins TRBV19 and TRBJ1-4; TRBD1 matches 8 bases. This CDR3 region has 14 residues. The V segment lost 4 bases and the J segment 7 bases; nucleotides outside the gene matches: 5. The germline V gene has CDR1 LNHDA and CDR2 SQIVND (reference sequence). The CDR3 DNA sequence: TGTGCCAGTAGTAGGACAGGGCGACGTGAAAAACTGTTTTTT. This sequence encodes CASSRTGRREKLFF.

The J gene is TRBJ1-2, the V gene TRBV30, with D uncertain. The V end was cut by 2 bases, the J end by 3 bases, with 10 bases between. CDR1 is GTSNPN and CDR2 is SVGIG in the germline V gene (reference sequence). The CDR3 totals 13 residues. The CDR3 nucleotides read TGTGCCTGGAGTCCCGCAGTCGACTATGGCTACACCTTC. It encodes CAWSPAVDYGYTF.

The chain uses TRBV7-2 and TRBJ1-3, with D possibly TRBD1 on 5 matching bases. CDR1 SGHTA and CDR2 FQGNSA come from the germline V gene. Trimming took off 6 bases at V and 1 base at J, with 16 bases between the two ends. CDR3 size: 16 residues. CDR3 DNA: TGTGCCAGCAGGGGTTTCGGGGGTGGATCTGGAAACACCATATATTTT. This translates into CASRGFGGGSGNTIYF.

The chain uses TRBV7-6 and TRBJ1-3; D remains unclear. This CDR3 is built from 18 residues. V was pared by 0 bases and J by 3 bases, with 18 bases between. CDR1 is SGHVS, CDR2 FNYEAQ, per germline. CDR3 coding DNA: TGTGCCAGCAGCTTAGCGACTCGACCCGGGGAGGGTGGAAACACCATATATTTT. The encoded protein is CASSLATRPGEGGNTIYF. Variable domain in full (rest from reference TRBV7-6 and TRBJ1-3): GAGVSQSPRYKVTKRGQDVALRCDPISGHVSLYWYRQALGQGPEFLTYFNYEAQQDKSGLPNDRFSAERPEGSISTLTIQRTEQRDSAMYRCASSLATRPGEGGNTIYFGEGSWLTVV.

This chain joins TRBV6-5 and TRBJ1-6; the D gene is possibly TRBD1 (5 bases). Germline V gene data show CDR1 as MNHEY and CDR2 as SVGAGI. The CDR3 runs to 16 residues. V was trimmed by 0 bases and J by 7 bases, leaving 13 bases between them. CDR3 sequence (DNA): TGTGCCAGCAGTTACTCCCGGGGGGGTCAGAATTCACCCCTCCACTTT. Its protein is CASSYSRGGQNSPLHF.

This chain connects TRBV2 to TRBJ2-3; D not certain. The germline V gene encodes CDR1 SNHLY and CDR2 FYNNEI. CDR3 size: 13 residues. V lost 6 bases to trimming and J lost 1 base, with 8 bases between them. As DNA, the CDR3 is TGTGCCAGCAGATCCACGGGCACAGATACGCAGTATTTT. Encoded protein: CASRSTGTDTQYF. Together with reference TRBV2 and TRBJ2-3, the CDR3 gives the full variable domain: EPEVTQTPSHQVTQMGQEVILRCVPISNHLYFYWYRQILGQKVEFLVSFYNNEISEKSEIFDDQFSVERPDGSNFTLKIRSTKLEDSAMYFCASRSTGTDTQYFGPGTRLTVL.

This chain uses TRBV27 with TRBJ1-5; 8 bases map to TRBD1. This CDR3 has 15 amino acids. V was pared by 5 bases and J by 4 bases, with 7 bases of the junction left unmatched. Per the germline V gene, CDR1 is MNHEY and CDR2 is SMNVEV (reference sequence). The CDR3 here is CASSRGGQGNQPQHF. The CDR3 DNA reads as TGTGCCAGCAGTAGGGGTGGACAGGGAAATCAGCCCCAGCATTTT.

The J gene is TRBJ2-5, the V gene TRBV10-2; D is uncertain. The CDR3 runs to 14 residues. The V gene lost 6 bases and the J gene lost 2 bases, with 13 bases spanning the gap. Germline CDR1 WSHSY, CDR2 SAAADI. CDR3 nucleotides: TGCGCCAGCAGAAACCTTAGTTGGCAAGAGACCCAGTACTTC. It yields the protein CASRNLSWQETQYF.

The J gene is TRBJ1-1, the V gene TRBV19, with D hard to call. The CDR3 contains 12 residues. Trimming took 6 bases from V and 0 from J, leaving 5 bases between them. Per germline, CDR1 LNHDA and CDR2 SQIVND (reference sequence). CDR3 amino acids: CASSRVNTEAFF. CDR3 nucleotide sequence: TGTGCCAGTAGCCGGGTGAACACTGAAGCTTTCTTT.